The next 23 T cell receptor beta chains were all read from a single sample in a study of technical replicates of blood from several donors. Sequencing used immunoSEQ multiplex PCR; TCRdb keeps in-frame clones, though not all of them. The profile shows tens of thousands of clones, roughly 94% of them singletons. What was sequenced was T cells isolated from PBMCs. Source of these receptors: a human donor in good health.

This sequence joins TRBV18 and TRBJ1-3; 7 nucleotides line up with TRBD1. V was clipped by 1 base and J by 4 bases; unmatched bases: 10. Germline V gives CDR1 KGHSH, CDR2 LQKENI. The CDR3 length is 17 residues. The CDR3 bases are TGTGCCAGCTCACCACGGAGGGGGCAAGCATCCGGAAACACCATATATTTT. This sequence encodes CASSPRRGQASGNTIYF.

V usage is TRBV9 and J usage is TRBJ1-1, with 7 bases lining up with TRBD1. Trimming took 3 bases from V and 0 from J; bases not matched to a gene: 2. The CDR3 totals 14 residues. The germline gives CDR1 SGDLS, CDR2 YYNGEE. DNA of the CDR3: TGTGCCAGCAGCGCGGACAGGATGAACACTGAAGCTTTCTTT. Its translation is CASSADRMNTEAFF. The whole variable domain, remainder taken from reference TRBV9 and TRBJ1-1, is DSGVTQTPKHLITATGQRVTLRCSPRSGDLSVYWYQQSLDQGLQFLIQYYNGEERAKGNILERFSAQQFPDLHSELNLSSLELGDSALYFCASSADRMNTEAFFGQGTRLTVV.

The chain combines TRBV9 with TRBJ2-1; 12 bases are shared with TRBD2. The CDR3 consists of 17 residues. Germline CDR1 reads SGDLS; CDR2 reads YYNGEE. The V segment lost 1 base and the J segment 10 bases; nucleotides outside the gene matches: 12. The CDR3 bases are TGTGCCAGCAGCGTACCTATGACTAGCGGGGGCAAGGAGGAGCAGTTCTTC. Amino acids: CASSVPMTSGGKEEQFF.

The V call is TRBV12-1, the J call TRBJ2-1; whether TRBD2, the table's D call, matches the DNA was not checked. TRBV12-1 is annotated as a pseudogene. There are 11 residues in the CDR3. CDR3 amino acids: CASSTSDEQFF. For the CDR3, the DNA is TGTGCCAGCAGCACTAGCGATGAGCAGTTCTTC.

This rearrangement joins TRBV9 to TRBJ2-7; D may be TRBD1 (5 bases). The CDR3 has 15 residues. Germline CDR1 and CDR2: SGDLS and YYNGEE. Trimming removed 0 bases from V and 1 base from J, with 11 bases in between. The CDR3 protein is CASSVGAGWSYEQYF. The CDR3 region has the DNA TGTGCCAGCAGCGTAGGGGCAGGGTGGTCCTACGAGCAGTACTTC.

This clone occurred a few times. The CDR3 coding sequence is TGTGCCTGGAGTGCGGAGGGAATTCAGCCCCAGCATTTT. It specifies CAWSAEGIQPQHF. This chain links TRBV30 with TRBJ1-5, with unresolved D. In germline, CDR1 is GTSNPN, CDR2 SVGIG (reference sequence). With 1 base removed from V and 6 bases from J, the gap between germline ends came to 10 bases. The CDR3 is 13 residues long. The full variable domain, with the rest looked up from reference TRBV30 and TRBJ1-5, is SQTIHQWPATLVQPVGSPLSLECTVEGTSNPNLYWYRQAAGRGLQLLFYSVGIGQISSEVPQNLSASRPQDRQFILSSKKLLLSDSGFYLCAWSAEGIQPQHFGDGTRLSIL.

The chain is built from TRBV6-5 and TRBJ1-2; no clear D. Germline-derived CDR1 and CDR2 are MNHEY and SVGAGI. Trimming shortened V by 0 bases and J by 7 bases, and 9 bases separated the two germline ends. The CDR3 totals 13 residues. As DNA, the CDR3 is TGTGCCAGCAGTTACTCGACTTCCTCTGGCTACACCTTC. Its protein product is CASSYSTSSGYTF.

The genes are TRBV12-5 and TRBJ2-6; 7 positions agree with TRBD1. The CDR3 extends over 18 amino acids. CDR1 and CDR2 from the germline V gene are LGHNT and FRNRAP. The J segment lost 0 bases and the V segment lost 5 bases, leaving 10 bases of the junction unmatched. The CDR3 DNA is TGTGCTAGTGGTATAACGCGGACAGGCAGCTCTGGGGCCAACGTCCTGACTTTC. It specifies CASGITRTGSSGANVLTF.

This chain joins TRBV5-4 and TRBJ2-1; 9 nucleotides match TRBD1. Germline V gives CDR1 SGHNT, CDR2 YYREEE (reference sequence). The CDR3 totals 16 residues. After removal of 0 bases from V and 8 bases from J, the junction contained 9 bases not matched to a gene. CDR3 amino acids: CASSLGEGTGRYEQFF. CDR3 bases: TGTGCCAGCAGCTTGGGAGAGGGGACAGGGAGGTATGAGCAGTTCTTC.

This clone showed up just once. This sequence joins TRBV5-1 and TRBJ2-3; 9 nucleotides align to TRBD1. The CDR3 covers 14 residues. With V trimmed by 1 base and J by 6 bases, 3 bases remained unmatched. Germline-derived CDR1 and CDR2 are SGHRS and YFSETQ. In DNA, the CDR3 is TGCGCCAGCAGCTTGACAGGGGGCGCCGATACGCAGTATTTT. This codes for CASSLTGGADTQYF.

This rearrangement joins TRBV27 to TRBJ2-7; TRBD2 agrees at 7 bases. The CDR3 is made up of 15 amino acids. V lost 6 bases, J lost 0 bases, and 8 bases stayed unmatched. CDR1 is MNHEY and CDR2 is SMNVEV in the germline V gene (reference sequence). The CDR3 DNA follows: TGTGCCAGCAGGGGAACTAGCGCTAGCTCCTACGAGCAGTACTTC. Amino acids: CASRGTSASSYEQYF.

The chain is built from TRBV2 and TRBJ2-3; 9 positions agree with TRBD1. The germline V gene encodes CDR1 SNHLY and CDR2 FYNNEI. The CDR3 is made up of 19 amino acids. The trim removed 1 base at V and 0 bases at J, leaving 11 bases unmatched. This chain's CDR3 is CASSEGDRVVRPSTDTQYF. CDR3 bases: TGTGCCAGCAGTGAAGGGGACAGGGTAGTCAGACCTAGCACAGATACGCAGTATTTT.

This clone was observed once. The chain combines TRBV6-5 with TRBJ2-1; D is uncertain. This CDR3 is 13 amino acids long. V was shortened by 2 bases and J by 3 bases, with 5 bases between the two germline ends. Germline V gene sequence: CDR1 MNHEY, CDR2 SVGAGI. The CDR3 region is CASSYPGYNEQFF. The CDR3 coding sequence is TGTGCCAGCAGTTACCCAGGCTACAATGAGCAGTTCTTC.

CDR3 in amino acids: CAISGGVSRNTEAFF. DNA for the CDR3: TGTGCCATCAGTGGGGGGGTGAGTAGAAACACTGAAGCTTTCTTT. V is TRBV10-3 and J is TRBJ1-1, with D possibly matching TRBD1 (5 bases). CDR1 and CDR2 from the germline V gene are ENHRY and SYGVKD. The CDR3 consists of 15 residues. Trimming cost V 4 bases and J 2 bases, with 14 bases left between them.

The chain is built from TRBV6-5 and TRBJ2-1; tentative D call: TRBD2 (7 bases). CDR3 size: 15 residues. The germline V and J ends were trimmed by 0 bases and 9 bases, with 15 bases remaining between them. Per germline, CDR1 MNHEY and CDR2 SVGAGI. Here the CDR3 DNA reads TGTGCCAGCAGTTACTCGAGCTCGGGGGGCGGTGAGCAGTTCTTC. It translates to CASSYSSSGGGEQFF.

The sample holds a few counts of this clone. V is TRBV19 and J is TRBJ1-4, with D possibly matching TRBD1 (6 bases). This CDR3 comprises 15 residues. V shed 4 bases and J shed 6 bases, with 15 bases lying between them. Looked up from germline, CDR1 is LNHDA and CDR2 is SQIVND (reference sequence). CDR3 loop: CASSKYRDLYEKLFF. DNA for the CDR3: TGTGCCAGTAGTAAATACAGGGACCTATATGAAAAACTGTTTTTT.

V and J are TRBV9 and TRBJ1-6; a possible D gene is TRBD1 (5 bases). The V gene lost 4 bases and the J gene lost 1 base, with 15 bases spanning the gap. The CDR3 covers 17 residues. From germline, CDR1 is SGDLS and CDR2 YYNGEE. This CDR3 reads CASSRGQRRSYNSPLHF. CDR3 nucleotide sequence: TGTGCCAGCAGCCGAGGACAAAGAAGATCCTATAATTCACCCCTCCACTTT.

This chain connects TRBV7-9 to TRBJ1-1; TRBD1 is a possible D gene (5 bases). The V and J ends lost 3 bases and 10 bases respectively, with 18 bases between them. Germline CDR1 and CDR2: SEHNR and FQNEAQ (reference sequence). The length of the CDR3 is 14 residues. CDR3 amino acids: CASSFRDSSMTAFF. The CDR3 nucleotides read TGTGCCAGCAGCTTTCGGGACTCTAGCATGACAGCTTTCTTT.

The rearrangement uses TRBV29-1 and TRBJ2-3, with TRBD2 identical over 7 bases. The germline CDR1 and CDR2 sequences are SQVTM and ANQGSEA. With V trimmed by 6 bases and J by 3 bases, 12 bases remained unmatched. The CDR3 runs 15 residues. CDR3 protein: CSVPLGAGETDTQYF. The CDR3 DNA sequence: TGCAGCGTCCCGCTCGGGGCGGGAGAAACAGATACGCAGTATTTT.

A single count supports this clone. The chain joins TRBV9 to TRBJ1-1, with 7 bases that match TRBD1. The length of the CDR3 is 13 residues. CDR1 and CDR2 (germline): SGDLS, YYNGEE. Trimming removed 4 bases from V and 4 bases from J; junction bases left unmatched: 4. CDR3 protein: CASSSAGGTEAFF. The CDR3 DNA reads TGTGCCAGCAGCTCGGCAGGGGGCACTGAAGCTTTCTTT.

The chain employs TRBV5-6 and TRBJ2-2; 9 nucleotides match TRBD1. J lost 10 bases, V lost 1 base, and 11 bases had no gene match. This CDR3 region has 16 residues. Per the germline V gene, CDR1 is SGHDT and CDR2 is YYEEEE. CDR3 nucleotides: TGTGCCAGCAGCTTGCGGAAACACAGGGGGCTCCCGGAGCTGTTTTTT. As protein: CASSLRKHRGLPELFF.

The rearrangement links TRBV5-1 to TRBJ2-7, with a tentative D call TRBD2 (6 bases). The V end was cut by 7 bases, the J end by 0 bases, with 14 bases between. Germline-derived CDR1 and CDR2 are SGHRS and YFSETQ. The CDR3 spans 14 residues. The CDR3 DNA sequence: TGCGCCAGCTACCCCGGGGGAAGCTCCTACGAGCAGTACTTC. Its translation: CASYPGGSSYEQYF.

The V and J genes are TRBV9 and TRBJ2-1; D is possibly TRBD2 (5 bases). The V end was cut by 3 bases, the J end by 0 bases, with 10 bases between. The CDR3 is 15 amino acids. CDR1 is SGDLS and CDR2 is YYNGEE in the germline V gene. The CDR3 DNA is TGTGCCAGCAGCGCAAGTGGGAGCTCCTACAATGAGCAGTTCTTC. Protein sequence: CASSASGSSYNEQFF. The full variable domain, in which reference TRBV9 and TRBJ2-1 provide the parts outside the CDR3, is DSGVTQTPKHLITATGQRVTLRCSPRSGDLSVYWYQQSLDQGLQFLIQYYNGEERAKGNILERFSAQQFPDLHSELNLSSLELGDSALYFCASSASGSSYNEQFFGPGTRLTVL.